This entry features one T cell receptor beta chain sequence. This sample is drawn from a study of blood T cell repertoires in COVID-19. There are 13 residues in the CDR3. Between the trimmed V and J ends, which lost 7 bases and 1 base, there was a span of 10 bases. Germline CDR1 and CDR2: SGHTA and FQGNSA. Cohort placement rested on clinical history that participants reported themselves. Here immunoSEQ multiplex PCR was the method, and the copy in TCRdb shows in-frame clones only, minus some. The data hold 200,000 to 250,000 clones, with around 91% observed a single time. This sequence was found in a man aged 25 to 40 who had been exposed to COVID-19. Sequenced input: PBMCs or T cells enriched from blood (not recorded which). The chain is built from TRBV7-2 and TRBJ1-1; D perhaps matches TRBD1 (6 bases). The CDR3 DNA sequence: TGTGCCAGCAAGCAGGGGCCGAACACTGAAGCTTTCTTT. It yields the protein CASKQGPNTEAFF. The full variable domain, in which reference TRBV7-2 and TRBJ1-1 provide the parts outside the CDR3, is GAGVSQSPSNKVTEKGKDVELRCDPISGHTALYWYRQSLGQGLEFLIYFQGNSAPDKSGLPSDRFSAERTGGSVSTLTIQRTQQEDSAVYLCASKQGPNTEAFFGQGTRLTVV.